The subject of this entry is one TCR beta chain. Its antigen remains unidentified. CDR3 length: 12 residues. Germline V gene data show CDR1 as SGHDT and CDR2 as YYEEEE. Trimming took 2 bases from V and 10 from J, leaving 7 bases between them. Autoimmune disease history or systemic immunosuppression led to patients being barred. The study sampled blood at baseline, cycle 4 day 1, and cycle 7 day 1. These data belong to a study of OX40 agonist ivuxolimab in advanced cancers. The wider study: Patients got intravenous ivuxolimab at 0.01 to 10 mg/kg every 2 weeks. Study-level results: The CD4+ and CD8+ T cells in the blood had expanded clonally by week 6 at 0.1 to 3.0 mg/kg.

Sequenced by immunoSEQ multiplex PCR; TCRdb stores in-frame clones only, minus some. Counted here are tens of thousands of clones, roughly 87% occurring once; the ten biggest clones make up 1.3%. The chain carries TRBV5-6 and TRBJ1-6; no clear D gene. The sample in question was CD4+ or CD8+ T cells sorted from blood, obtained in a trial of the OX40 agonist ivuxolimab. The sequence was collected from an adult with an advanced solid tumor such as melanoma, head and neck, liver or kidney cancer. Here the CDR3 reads CASSLRTSPLHF. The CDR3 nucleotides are TGTGCCAGCAGCTTAAGGACGTCACCCCTCCACTTT.